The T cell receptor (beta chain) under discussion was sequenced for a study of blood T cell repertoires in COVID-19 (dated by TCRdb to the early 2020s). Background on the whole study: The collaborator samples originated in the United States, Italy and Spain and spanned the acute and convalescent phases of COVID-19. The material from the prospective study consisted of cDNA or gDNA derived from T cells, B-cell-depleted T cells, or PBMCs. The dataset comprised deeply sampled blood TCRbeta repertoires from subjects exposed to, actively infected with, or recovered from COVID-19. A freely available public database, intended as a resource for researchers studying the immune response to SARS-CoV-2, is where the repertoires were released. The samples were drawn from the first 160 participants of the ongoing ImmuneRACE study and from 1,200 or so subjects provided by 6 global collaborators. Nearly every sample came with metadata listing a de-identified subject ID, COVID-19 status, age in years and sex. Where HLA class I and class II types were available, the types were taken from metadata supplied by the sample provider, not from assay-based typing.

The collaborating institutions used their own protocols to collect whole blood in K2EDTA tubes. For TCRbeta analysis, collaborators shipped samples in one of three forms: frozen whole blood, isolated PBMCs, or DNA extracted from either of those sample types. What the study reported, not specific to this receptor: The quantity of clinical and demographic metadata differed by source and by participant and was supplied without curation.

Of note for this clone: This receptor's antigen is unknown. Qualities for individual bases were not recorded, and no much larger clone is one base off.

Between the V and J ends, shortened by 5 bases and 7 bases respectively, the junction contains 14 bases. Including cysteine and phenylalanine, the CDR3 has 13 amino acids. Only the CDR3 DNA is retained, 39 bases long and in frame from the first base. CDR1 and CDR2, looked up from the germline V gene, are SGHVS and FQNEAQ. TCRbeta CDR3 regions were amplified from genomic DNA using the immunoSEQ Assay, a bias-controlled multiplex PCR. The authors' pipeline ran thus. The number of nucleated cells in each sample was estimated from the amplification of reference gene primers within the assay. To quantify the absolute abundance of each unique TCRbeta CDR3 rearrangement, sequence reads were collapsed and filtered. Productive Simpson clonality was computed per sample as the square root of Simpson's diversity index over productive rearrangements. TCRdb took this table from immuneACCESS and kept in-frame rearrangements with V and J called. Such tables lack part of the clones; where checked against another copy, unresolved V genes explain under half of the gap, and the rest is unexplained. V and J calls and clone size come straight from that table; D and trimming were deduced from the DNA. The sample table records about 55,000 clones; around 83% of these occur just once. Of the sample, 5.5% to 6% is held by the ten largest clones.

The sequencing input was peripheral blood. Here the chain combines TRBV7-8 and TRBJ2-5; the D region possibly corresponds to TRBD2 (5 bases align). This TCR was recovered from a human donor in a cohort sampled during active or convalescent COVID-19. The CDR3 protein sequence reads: CASSRTSLGTQYF. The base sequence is TGTGCCAGCAGCCGGACTTCGCTAGGGACCCAGTACTTC.